A selection of T cell receptor beta chains follows, all from one sample in a study of T cell repertoires in cytomegalovirus infection. These receptors' targets are unknown. TCRdb reprocessed the reads with MiXCR, giving one entry per CDR3 protein. Here the sample spans 95,000 to 120,000 distinct CDR3 sequences, 30% being singletons. This specimen was CD8+ T cells from cultured PBMCs, taken from culture after CMV antigen stimulation. The origin of the receptors is a human donor in good health (CMV status not recorded). Some clones in this sample may be carry-over from other donors' samples. Each CDR3 is given with its conserved first and last residue. Fields, in order: CDR3 DNA, CDR3 protein, D gene, V gene, J gene, clone size. D genes are given only for firm matches. Clone size is given for some rows only: seen once, a few or many times, or a class if the clone is expanded.

cdr3_nt: TGTGCCAGCAGCCCAGTCGGGAACTATGGCTACACCTTC; cdr3_aa: CASSPVGNYGYTF; d_call: -; v_call: TRBV12-3/TRBV12-4; j_call: TRBJ1-2; clone_size: -
cdr3_nt: TGCGCCAGCAGCAAACAGGACAATGAGCAGTTCTTC; cdr3_aa: CASSKQDNEQFF; d_call: -; v_call: TRBV4-1; j_call: TRBJ2-1; clone_size: -
cdr3_nt: TGTGCCAGCAGTCCTACTAGCGGGGTTTACAATGAGCAGTTCTTC; cdr3_aa: CASSPTSGVYNEQFF; d_call: TRBD2; v_call: TRBV27; j_call: TRBJ2-1; clone_size: many
cdr3_nt: TGTGCCAGCAGCTTAGGCCTAGCGGGGGGCCGGAGCTCCTACAATGAGCAGTTCTTC; cdr3_aa: CASSLGLAGGRSSYNEQFF; d_call: TRBD2; v_call: TRBV7-8; j_call: TRBJ2-1; clone_size: few
cdr3_nt: TGTGCCAGCAGCCTTCGGGGGGTGACCTATAATTCACCCCTCCACTTT; cdr3_aa: CASSLRGVTYNSPLHF; d_call: -; v_call: TRBV7-6; j_call: TRBJ1-6; clone_size: few
cdr3_nt: TGTGCCAGCAAGGAGGGGGTCTACGGTCAGCCCCAGCATTTT; cdr3_aa: CASKEGVYGQPQHF; d_call: -; v_call: TRBV6-5; j_call: TRBJ1-5; clone_size: -
cdr3_nt: TGTGCCAGCAGCCCTGGACGGGGCGATACGCAGTATTTT; cdr3_aa: CASSPGRGDTQYF; d_call: -; v_call: TRBV7-8; j_call: TRBJ2-3; clone_size: -
cdr3_nt: TGTGCCAGTCTTACAGGGGGAGCTAACTATGGCTACACCTTC; cdr3_aa: CASLTGGANYGYTF; d_call: TRBD1; v_call: TRBV19; j_call: TRBJ1-2; clone_size: once
cdr3_nt: TGTGCCAGCAGTCCCGGGGCGGGGGGGCAACATGAGCAGTTCTTC; cdr3_aa: CASSPGAGGQHEQFF; d_call: TRBD2; v_call: TRBV5-4; j_call: TRBJ2-1; clone_size: -
cdr3_nt: TGCGCCAGCAGCCAAGGGGCTGGGACACACACTGAAGCTTTCTTT; cdr3_aa: CASSQGAGTHTEAFF; d_call: -; v_call: TRBV4-1; j_call: TRBJ1-1; clone_size: -
cdr3_nt: TGTGCCAGCAGCATGTCGGGGGAGCGCTACGAGCAGTACTTC; cdr3_aa: CASSMSGERYEQYF; d_call: -; v_call: TRBV7-8; j_call: TRBJ2-7; clone_size: -
cdr3_nt: TGTGCCAGCAGCCCTCAGTCGGATACGCAGTATTTT; cdr3_aa: CASSPQSDTQYF; d_call: -; v_call: TRBV12-3/TRBV12-4; j_call: TRBJ2-3; clone_size: -
cdr3_nt: TGCAGTGCTAGTTTTGGGAGAGCCTTAGAGGGCTACACCTTC; cdr3_aa: CSASFGRALEGYTF; d_call: -; v_call: TRBV20-1; j_call: TRBJ1-2; clone_size: -
cdr3_nt: TGTGCCAGCAGCTTCAGGGTAGACGAGCAGTACTTC; cdr3_aa: CASSFRVDEQYF; d_call: -; v_call: TRBV5-4; j_call: TRBJ2-7; clone_size: few
cdr3_nt: TGTGCCAGCAGCTTAGACGGGGGTACAGCAGTAATCTATGGCTACACCTTC; cdr3_aa: CASSLDGGTAVIYGYTF; d_call: -; v_call: TRBV7-2; j_call: TRBJ1-2; clone_size: -
cdr3_nt: TGTGCCAGCAGTGAATTAGTGACCGGTGAGCAGTTCTTC; cdr3_aa: CASSELVTGEQFF; d_call: -; v_call: TRBV25-1; j_call: TRBJ2-1; clone_size: few
cdr3_nt: TGTGCCAGCAGCTCGGACAGGGCCGTCCAAGAGACCCAGTACTTC; cdr3_aa: CASSSDRAVQETQYF; d_call: TRBD1; v_call: TRBV7-2; j_call: TRBJ2-5; clone_size: few
cdr3_nt: TGTGCCAGCAGTGAATATTTTGCGAATACGTATGGCTACACCTTC; cdr3_aa: CASSEYFANTYGYTF; d_call: -; v_call: TRBV25-1; j_call: TRBJ1-2; clone_size: -
cdr3_nt: TGTGCCAGCAGTACAGGGGGCGTCGGCACTGAAGCTTTCTTT; cdr3_aa: CASSTGGVGTEAFF; d_call: TRBD1; v_call: TRBV6-5; j_call: TRBJ1-1; clone_size: many
cdr3_nt: TGTGCCAGCAGCCCGCCCAGAGGGACAGAACAAGAGACCCAGTACTTC; cdr3_aa: CASSPPRGTEQETQYF; d_call: TRBD1; v_call: TRBV7-9; j_call: TRBJ2-5; clone_size: -
cdr3_nt: TGTGCCAGCAGCTCAGGACAGGGGTATGGCTACACCTTC; cdr3_aa: CASSSGQGYGYTF; d_call: TRBD1; v_call: TRBV7-3; j_call: TRBJ1-2; clone_size: many
cdr3_nt: TGCAGTGCTAGACAGCCCCCTAACTATGGCTACACCTTC; cdr3_aa: CSARQPPNYGYTF; d_call: -; v_call: TRBV20-1; j_call: TRBJ1-2; clone_size: -
cdr3_nt: TGCGCCAGCAGCCCGGTCGGTTCGGGGGCCTATGGCTACACCTTC; cdr3_aa: CASSPVGSGAYGYTF; d_call: -; v_call: TRBV4-3; j_call: TRBJ1-2; clone_size: -
cdr3_nt: TGTGCCAGCAGTACTAATAGCGGGGGGGGCACAGATACGCAGTATTTT; cdr3_aa: CASSTNSGGGTDTQYF; d_call: TRBD2; v_call: TRBV2; j_call: TRBJ2-3; clone_size: -
cdr3_nt: TGTGCCAGCAGTTTAATGGTCAATCAGCCCCAGCATTTT; cdr3_aa: CASSLMVNQPQHF; d_call: -; v_call: TRBV27; j_call: TRBJ1-5; clone_size: -
cdr3_nt: TGTGTCACCAGCAGAGTGTGGGGTCGACACTACGAGCAGTACTTC; cdr3_aa: CVTSRVWGRHYEQYF; d_call: -; v_call: TRBV15; j_call: TRBJ2-7; clone_size: once
cdr3_nt: TGTGCCAGCAGCTTCGTATTACTAGCGAACAACAATGAGCAGTTCTTC; cdr3_aa: CASSFVLLANNNEQFF; d_call: TRBD2; v_call: TRBV5-5; j_call: TRBJ2-1; clone_size: once
cdr3_nt: TGTGCCAGCTCACCTGCAGGGTCAGAGACCCAGTACTTC; cdr3_aa: CASSPAGSETQYF; d_call: -; v_call: TRBV18; j_call: TRBJ2-5; clone_size: few
cdr3_nt: TGCAGTGCTAGAGATCCGAGGACTAGCGGACCCTCCTACAATGAGCAGTTCTTC; cdr3_aa: CSARDPRTSGPSYNEQFF; d_call: TRBD2; v_call: TRBV20-1; j_call: TRBJ2-1; clone_size: many
cdr3_nt: TGTGCCAGCAGCAGATCCGGGGTCTCCGGGTACAATGAGCAGTTCTTC; cdr3_aa: CASSRSGVSGYNEQFF; d_call: -; v_call: TRBV7-8; j_call: TRBJ2-1; clone_size: few
cdr3_nt: TGTGCCAGCCGTTCGTGGGACCCCGGATCCCTCCACTTT; cdr3_aa: CASRSWDPGSLHF; d_call: -; v_call: TRBV7-2; j_call: TRBJ1-6; clone_size: once
cdr3_nt: TGTGCCAGCAGTCCCTGGCCTAGACAGCAGTACTTC; cdr3_aa: CASSPWPRQQYF; d_call: -; v_call: TRBV6-6; j_call: TRBJ2-7; clone_size: -
cdr3_nt: TGTGCCAGCAGTTACGAGGGGGGCCAGTTATATGGCTACACCTTC; cdr3_aa: CASSYEGGQLYGYTF; d_call: -; v_call: TRBV6-5; j_call: TRBJ1-2; clone_size: few
cdr3_nt: TGTGCCAGCAGCTTAGTCGCAGGGTCCTACGAGCAGTACTTC; cdr3_aa: CASSLVAGSYEQYF; d_call: -; v_call: TRBV7-8; j_call: TRBJ2-7; clone_size: many
cdr3_nt: TGTGCCAGCTCCACCTCGACAGCCTACGAGCAGTACTTC; cdr3_aa: CASSTSTAYEQYF; d_call: -; v_call: TRBV7-9; j_call: TRBJ2-7; clone_size: many
cdr3_nt: TGTGCCAGCAGTTTAGCGATGGGCAGGGGGCACGAGCAGTTCTTC; cdr3_aa: CASSLAMGRGHEQFF; d_call: TRBD1; v_call: TRBV12-3/TRBV12-4; j_call: TRBJ2-1; clone_size: -
cdr3_nt: TGTGCCAGTAGTGTGGGGCAACGCACAGATACGCAGTATTTT; cdr3_aa: CASSVGQRTDTQYF; d_call: -; v_call: TRBV19; j_call: TRBJ2-3; clone_size: -
cdr3_nt: TGTGCCAGCAGCTCCCCCCGATTGACAGGGGGCGATGAGCAGTTCTTC; cdr3_aa: CASSSPRLTGGDEQFF; d_call: TRBD1; v_call: TRBV7-8; j_call: TRBJ2-1; clone_size: few
cdr3_nt: TGTGCCAGCAGCTTACCGTTTCGGGGGACTCTTAACTATGGCTACACCTTC; cdr3_aa: CASSLPFRGTLNYGYTF; d_call: -; v_call: TRBV7-9; j_call: TRBJ1-2; clone_size: few
cdr3_nt: TGTGCCAGCGGGGCGACGGGACTGTTTTTT; cdr3_aa: CASGATGLFF; d_call: -; v_call: TRBV2; j_call: TRBJ1-4; clone_size: -
cdr3_nt: TGCGCCAGCAGCCCACAACACAGGGTGGCCTACAATGAGCAGTTCTTC; cdr3_aa: CASSPQHRVAYNEQFF; d_call: -; v_call: TRBV4-1; j_call: TRBJ2-1; clone_size: many
cdr3_nt: TGTGCCAGCAGCTTAGTGGGGACTAGCGGTCCCACAGATACGCAGTATTTT; cdr3_aa: CASSLVGTSGPTDTQYF; d_call: TRBD2; v_call: TRBV11-1; j_call: TRBJ2-3; clone_size: -
cdr3_nt: TGTGCCAGCAGCTTCGCAGGGGGTCTTCAGCCCCAGCATTTT; cdr3_aa: CASSFAGGLQPQHF; d_call: TRBD1; v_call: TRBV7-2; j_call: TRBJ1-5; clone_size: -
cdr3_nt: TGTGCCAGCAGTGAAGCGCCCTGGGGTAGGGAGCCCCTCCACTTT; cdr3_aa: CASSEAPWGREPLHF; d_call: -; v_call: TRBV6-1; j_call: TRBJ1-6; clone_size: -
cdr3_nt: TGTGCCAGCAGCTTCCTGACTGAAGCTTACTTT; cdr3_aa: CASSFLTEAYF; d_call: -; v_call: TRBV6-1; j_call: TRBJ1-1; clone_size: once
cdr3_nt: TGTGCTAGTGGGAACAAACAGGGCCCTGGGAATCAGCCCCAGCATTTT; cdr3_aa: CASGNKQGPGNQPQHF; d_call: -; v_call: TRBV12-5; j_call: TRBJ1-5; clone_size: -
cdr3_nt: TGTGCCAGCAGCCCGGACATGCGGGATCAGCCCCAGCATTTT; cdr3_aa: CASSPDMRDQPQHF; d_call: -; v_call: TRBV7-6; j_call: TRBJ1-5; clone_size: few
cdr3_nt: TGTGCCAGCAGCTTAGACTCTGCAGGGGCTGACTATGGCTACACCTTC; cdr3_aa: CASSLDSAGADYGYTF; d_call: -; v_call: TRBV13; j_call: TRBJ1-2; clone_size: -
cdr3_nt: TGTGCCACCACTAGGACGGGGGGGCCGGGGACCGGGGAGCTGTTTTTT; cdr3_aa: CATTRTGGPGTGELFF; d_call: TRBD2; v_call: TRBV2; j_call: TRBJ2-2; clone_size: few
cdr3_nt: TGTGCCAGCAGTGAATGGGGGCAGGGGAACACTGAAGCTTTCTTT; cdr3_aa: CASSEWGQGNTEAFF; d_call: -; v_call: TRBV6-1; j_call: TRBJ1-1; clone_size: -
cdr3_nt: TGTGCCAGCAGTTACGGAGACAGGGAAGTCGAGACCCAGTACTTC; cdr3_aa: CASSYGDREVETQYF; d_call: TRBD1; v_call: TRBV6-2/TRBV6-3; j_call: TRBJ2-5; clone_size: few
cdr3_nt: TGTGCCAGCAGCCTAGAGGGACAGGGGCTGTGGGAGCAGTACTTC; cdr3_aa: CASSLEGQGLWEQYF; d_call: TRBD1; v_call: TRBV7-9; j_call: TRBJ2-7; clone_size: few
cdr3_nt: TGTGCCGTCCAAGCAACTAATGAAAAACTGTTTTTT; cdr3_aa: CAVQATNEKLFF; d_call: -; v_call: TRBV7-9; j_call: TRBJ1-4; clone_size: -
cdr3_nt: TGTGCCAGCAGCTTAAACGGACAGGGCGGCTACACCTTC; cdr3_aa: CASSLNGQGGYTF; d_call: TRBD1; v_call: TRBV7-3; j_call: TRBJ1-2; clone_size: -
cdr3_nt: TGCGCCAGCAGCGAACAGGGGGCGCGTGAGCAGTACTTC; cdr3_aa: CASSEQGAREQYF; d_call: TRBD1; v_call: TRBV4-1; j_call: TRBJ2-7; clone_size: -
cdr3_nt: TGTGCCAGCAGCTCGGGCCACCCAAGGGGTGAAGCTTTCTTT; cdr3_aa: CASSSGHPRGEAFF; d_call: -; v_call: TRBV7-8; j_call: TRBJ1-1; clone_size: many
cdr3_nt: TGTGCCAGCAGCTTAGAACAGGGCCTACCCCCCTCTGGGGCCAACGTCCTGACTTTC; cdr3_aa: CASSLEQGLPPSGANVLTF; d_call: -; v_call: TRBV7-2; j_call: TRBJ2-6; clone_size: many